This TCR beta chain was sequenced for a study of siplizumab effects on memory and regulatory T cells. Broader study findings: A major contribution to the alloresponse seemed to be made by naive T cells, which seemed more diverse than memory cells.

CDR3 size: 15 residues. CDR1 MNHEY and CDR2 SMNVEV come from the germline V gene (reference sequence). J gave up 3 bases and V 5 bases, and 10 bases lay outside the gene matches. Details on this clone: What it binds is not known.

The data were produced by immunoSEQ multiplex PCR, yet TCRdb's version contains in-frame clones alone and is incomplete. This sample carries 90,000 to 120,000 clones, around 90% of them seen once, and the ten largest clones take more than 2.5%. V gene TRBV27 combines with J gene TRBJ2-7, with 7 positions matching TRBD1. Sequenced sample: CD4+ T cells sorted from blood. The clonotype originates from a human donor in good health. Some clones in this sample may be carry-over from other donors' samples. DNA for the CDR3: TGTGCCAGCAGTCGCACCGGGACAGCCTTCTACGAGCAGTACTTC. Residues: CASSRTGTAFYEQYF.